This T cell receptor (beta chain) emerged from a study of blood T cell repertoires in COVID-19. Study information: Whether acute or convalescent, the COVID-19 samples came from the United States, Italy and Spain. Sources were T cells, B-cell-depleted T cells, or PBMCs; the material itself was cDNA or gDNA.

This clone turned up a few times. Seattle enrolled patients during active infection and tracked them longitudinally. Authors' data handling: Amplification from reference gene primers served as the basis for estimated nucleated cell counts. Generated by immunoSEQ multiplex PCR, the TCRdb table keeps only in-frame clones and is missing some. D and trimming come from the DNA, and the V and J calls and clone size come from that table. The sample shows over 100,000 clones, 86% of them seen only once. Per germline, CDR1 SGHNT and CDR2 YYREEE (reference sequence). The CDR3 is 14 amino acids. V shed 0 bases and J 8 bases; nucleotides not matched to a gene: 8.

Source material: peripheral blood. This chain links TRBV5-4 with TRBJ2-7, with 7 bases matching TRBD1. The TCR comes from a woman in her 70s with COVID-19, enrolled during active disease. Written as DNA, the CDR3 is TGTGCCAGCAGCTTGGGACAGGGTGGCAGTAAGCAGTACTTC. This codes for CASSLGQGGSKQYF. Filled out from reference TRBV5-4 and TRBJ2-7, the complete variable domain reads ETGVTQSPTHLIKTRGQQVTLRCSSQSGHNTVSWYQQALGQGPQFIFQYYREEENGRGNFPPRFSGLQFPNYSSELNVNALELDDSALYLCASSLGQGGSKQYFGPGTRLTVT.